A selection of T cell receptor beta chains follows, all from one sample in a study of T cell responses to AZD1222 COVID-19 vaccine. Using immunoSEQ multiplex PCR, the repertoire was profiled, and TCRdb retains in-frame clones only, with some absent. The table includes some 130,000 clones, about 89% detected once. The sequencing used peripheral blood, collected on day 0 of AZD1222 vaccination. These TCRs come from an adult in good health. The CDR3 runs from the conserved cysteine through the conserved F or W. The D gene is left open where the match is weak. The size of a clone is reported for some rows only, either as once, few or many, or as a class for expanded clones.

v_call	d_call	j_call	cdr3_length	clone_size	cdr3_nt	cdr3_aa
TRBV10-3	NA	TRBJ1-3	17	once	TGTGCCATCAGTAGGCAGATCACTCTTCGGGATGGAAACACCATATATTTT	CAISRQITLRDGNTIYF
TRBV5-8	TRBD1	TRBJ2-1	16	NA	TGTGCCAGCAGCTTGAAACAGGGGGCAAGGTACAATGAGCAGTTCTTC	CASSLKQGARYNEQFF
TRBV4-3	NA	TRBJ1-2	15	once	TGCGCCAGCAGCCAGGACACGGGATCTCGTCGGGGCTACACCTTC	CASSQDTGSRRGYTF
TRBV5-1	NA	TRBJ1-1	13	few	TGCGCCAGCAGCGGGCAGACGAACACTGAAGCTTTCTTT	CASSGQTNTEAFF
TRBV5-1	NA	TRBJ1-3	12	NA	TGCGCCAGCGGGACGTCTGGAAACACCATATATTTT	CASGTSGNTIYF
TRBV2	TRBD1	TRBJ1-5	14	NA	TGTGCCAGCAGAGAGGGGGCCCTCGGACAGCCCCAGCATTTT	CASREGALGQPQHF
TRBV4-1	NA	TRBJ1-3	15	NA	TGCGCCAGCACCCGAACTGGAAGCTCTGGAAACACCATATATTTT	CASTRTGSSGNTIYF
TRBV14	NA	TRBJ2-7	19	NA	TGTGCCAGCAGCCAAGACAAAGGGGACTCTAAAAATCGGGCGTACGAGCAGTACTTC	CASSQDKGDSKNRAYEQYF
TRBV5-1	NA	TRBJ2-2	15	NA	TGCGCCAGCAGCTTGGACGTCGCTAACACCGGGGAGCTGTTTTTT	CASSLDVANTGELFF
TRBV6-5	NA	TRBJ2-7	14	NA	TGTGCCAGCGCCCTGACTACGTCTAAAGGGGAGCAGTACTTC	CASALTTSKGEQYF
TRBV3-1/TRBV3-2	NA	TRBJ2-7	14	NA	TGTGCCAGCAAGGGGCAGGGAGGATCCTACGAGCAGTACTTC	CASKGQGGSYEQYF
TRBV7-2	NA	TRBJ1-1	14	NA	TGTGCCAGCAGCTTAGTTGACAGAAACACTGAAGCTTTCTTT	CASSLVDRNTEAFF
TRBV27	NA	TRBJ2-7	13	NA	TGTGCCAGCAGTTTGGGGGCCGAGTACGAGCAGTACTTC	CASSLGAEYEQYF
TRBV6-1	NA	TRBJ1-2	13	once	TGTGCCAGCAGTGAAGCGCTTCGAAGCCGCTACACCTTC	CASSEALRSRYTF
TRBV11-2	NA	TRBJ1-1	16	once	TGTGCCAGCAGCCAACGTGGACCGCACAGGAACACTGAAGCTTTCTTT	CASSQRGPHRNTEAFF